Listed here are 7 T cell receptor beta chains from one sample, sequenced in a study of cytomegalovirus exposure and HLA in healthy donors. Assay: immunoSEQ multiplex PCR; the TCRdb copy retains only in-frame clones and omits some. The sample holds about 330,000 clones, roughly 90% seen once. The sequencing input was PBMCs. All receptors come from a woman younger than 35 in good health and CMV-seronegative.

In the case of this clone: This specimen includes other DNA sequences encoding the same CDR3. The CDR3 region is CASSPGLAETQYF. For the CDR3, the DNA is TGTGCCAGCAGTCCGGGACTAGCGGAGACCCAGTACTTC. The J gene is TRBJ2-5, the V gene TRBV6-5, with 10 bases aligning to TRBD2. This CDR3 spans 13 amino acids. Germline V gives CDR1 MNHEY, CDR2 SVGAGI. V lost 5 bases to trimming and J lost 5 bases; unmatched junction nucleotides: 2.

The chain recombines TRBV6-5 with TRBJ1-5, with D maybe TRBD1 (6 bases). CDR1 is MNHEY and CDR2 is SVGAGI in the germline V gene. The ends were cut back, 6 bases at V and 0 bases at J, with 6 bases in the middle. The CDR3 runs to 13 residues. DNA for the CDR3: TGTGCCAGCAGGGACAGTAGCAATCAGCCCCAGCATTTT. Its translation: CASRDSSNQPQHF.

The genes are TRBV5-4 and TRBJ2-7, with D possibly TRBD2 on 6 matching bases. Germline V lookup: CDR1 SGHNT, CDR2 YYREEE (reference sequence). The CDR3 is 13 amino acids. Trimming stripped 3 bases from V and 7 bases from J, with 14 bases between. The chain's CDR3 is CASSSMEGYEQYF. CDR3 bases: TGTGCCAGCAGCTCCATGGAGGGATATGAGCAGTACTTC.

The chain joins TRBV6-1 to TRBJ2-7, with D hard to call. Trimming took off 7 bases at V and 2 bases at J, with 15 bases between the two ends. The CDR3 consists of 14 residues. The germline gives CDR1 MNHNS, CDR2 SASEGT. The CDR3 spells CASTLITAAYEQYF. The DNA of the CDR3 is TGTGCCAGCACCCTAATCACCGCTGCCTACGAGCAGTACTTC.

This clone was counted a few times. The gene calls are TRBV2 and TRBJ2-2; tentative D call: TRBD2 (6 bases). The CDR3 is 14 amino acids. Germline CDR1 SNHLY, CDR2 FYNNEI. The V end was cut by 10 bases, the J end by 0 bases, with 12 bases between. The CDR3 sequence is CAKRAGSNTGELFF. DNA for the CDR3: TGTGCCAAAAGGGCGGGATCGAACACCGGGGAGCTGTTTTTT.

This chain connects TRBV28 to TRBJ2-3, with D uncertain. The CDR3 is 14 residues long. Looked up from germline, CDR1 is MDHEN and CDR2 is SYDVKM. V lost 6 bases, J lost 9 bases, and 19 bases lay in between. The CDR3 region is CASSTPLPGRTQYF. CDR3 sequence (DNA): TGTGCCAGCAGCACACCACTCCCAGGCAGGACGCAGTATTTT.

The gene calls are TRBV7-8 and TRBJ1-1, with a weak D call TRBD1 (5 bases). Germline CDR1 and CDR2: SGHVS and FQNEAQ. The CDR3 runs to 15 residues. Trimming pared 1 base from V and 0 bases from J, leaving 9 bases between. Here the CDR3 reads CASSLGQNLNTEAFF. CDR3 DNA: TGTGCCAGCAGCTTAGGACAGAACTTGAACACTGAAGCTTTCTTT.